This T cell receptor beta chain is from a study of blood T cell repertoires in COVID-19. TCRdb's copy holds only in-frame clones and misses some; the assay was immunoSEQ multiplex PCR. Altogether approximately 90,000 clones are present, roughly 86% being singletons, with the ten largest covering 17%. Trimming cost V 0 bases and J 4 bases, with 10 bases left between them. This CDR3 comprises 15 residues. Germline values: CDR1 LGHDT, CDR2 YNNKEL (reference sequence). Sequencing was done on a sample of peripheral blood. This clonotype was sampled from a human donor in a cohort sampled during active COVID-19. The chain joins TRBV3-1 (or the pseudogene TRBV3-2) to TRBJ1-3, with unresolved D. CDR3 sequence: CASSQELSGGNTIYF. The DNA of the CDR3 is TGTGCCAGCAGCCAAGAACTTTCGGGGGGAAACACCATATATTTT.